This note documents a single TCR beta chain sequence. The method was immunoSEQ multiplex PCR; TCRdb's version includes in-frame clones alone and lacks a portion of them. The table has about 75,000 clones, more than 90% seen once. The data stem from a study of OX40 agonist ivuxolimab in advanced cancers. CDR3 length: 16 amino acids. CDR1 MNHEY and CDR2 SMNVEV come from the germline V gene (reference sequence). V shed 7 bases, J shed 5 bases, and the junction held 10 bases outside the gene matches. The receptor was derived from an adult with an advanced solid tumor such as melanoma, head and neck, liver or kidney cancer. This chain joins TRBV27 and TRBJ2-5; 13 positions match TRBD2. The sequencing used CD4+ or CD8+ T cells sorted from blood, collected in a trial of the OX40 agonist ivuxolimab. CDR3 sequence reads: CASTPLAGGFGETQYF. CDR3 bases: TGTGCCAGCACCCCACTAGCGGGAGGGTTCGGGGAGACCCAGTACTTC.